The TCR beta chain under discussion was sequenced for a study of shared clonotypes between healthy human individuals. Whole-study findings and limits: Naive CD4 clonotype sharing across a few donors was approximately 5%. Generation probabilities of non-shared clonotypes were lower (relative to those shared by all four donors).

The sample holds one count of this clone. The antigen remains undetermined. Other DNA sequences of this sample code for an identical CDR3. Germline loops: CDR1 SGHNT, CDR2 YYREEE (reference sequence). The CDR3 spans 15 residues. J lost 1 base, V lost 4 bases, and 6 bases had no gene match. The protocol was immunoSEQ multiplex PCR, while the TCRdb copy is restricted to in-frame clones and leaves out a portion. The sample lists over a million clones; about 84% were seen once. CD4+ cell separation produced CD45RA+ naive and CD45RA-negative memory subsets. The chain employs TRBV5-4 and TRBJ2-7; 9 positions agree with TRBD1. This clonotype was sampled from a man aged 18 to 29 in good health. Some clones in this sample may be carry-over from other donors' samples. Sequences were obtained from memory CD4+ T cells from PBMCs. Specified subset: CD45RA-negative fraction. This CDR3 reads CASSPSGTGSYEQYF. For the CDR3, the DNA is TGTGCCAGCAGCCCGTCCGGGACAGGGTCCTACGAGCAGTACTTC.